The subject of this entry is one TCR beta chain. The target antigen is unknown. These data belong to a study of T cells in Graves' hyperthyroidism and ophthalmopathy. Notes on the study in general: In validation, the model predicted ophthalmopathy. These predictions came a median roughly 7.1 months before onset. Most thyroid clonotypes with frequency above 0.001 were detected in blood.

The investigators amplified TCR beta CDR3 regions from RNA transcripts. First-round RT-PCR targeting the TCR CDR3 was performed with the HTBI primer set. TCRdb re-analysed the multiplex PCR reads in MiXCR, keeping a single row per CDR3 protein. The sample includes 450,000 to 700,000 distinct CDR3 sequences, approximately 44% of them seen just once. Patients showing uncontrolled infection, other autoimmune disease, pregnancy or lactation were ineligible. Clinical symptoms, serum thyroxine, TRAb, thyroid ultrasound and orbital computed tomography informed diagnoses. This clonotype was obtained from an adult woman with Graves' disease, either hyperthyroidism or ophthalmopathy (not recorded which). Source material: peripheral blood or thyroid tissue (not recorded which).

The CDR3 DNA reads as TGTGCCAGCAGCTCAGGGACAGGGGCCGAAGCTTTCTTT. It yields the protein CASSSGTGAEAFF. This chain links TRBV7-6 with TRBJ1-1, with 10 bases that match TRBD1. With 4 bases clipped from V and 8 bases from J, the junction kept 4 bases outside the gene matches. This CDR3 spans 13 amino acids. Germline values: CDR1 SGHVS, CDR2 FNYEAQ.